This TCR beta chain appears in the sequencing data of a study of T cell responses to AZD1222 COVID-19 vaccine. About the study: Second-dose schedules of about 4 or about 12 weeks were combined.

Profiling relied on immunoSEQ multiplex PCR, and the TCRdb table lists in-frame clones only, not all of them. The top ten clones hold around 7.2% of a sample with some 120,000 clones, roughly 87% of them seen once. Points from the study as a whole: Spike-specific TCR breadth and depth went up after people got two AZD1222 doses. Most donors were white British and more were female, and clonal diversity was possibly underestimated.

A remark on this clone: Its target is unknown.

The V gene's germline CDR1 is MGHRA and CDR2 YSYEKL. Trimming took off 0 bases at V and 4 bases at J, with 6 bases between the two ends. CDR3 length equals 13 residues. The receptor's source is an adult in good health. Sequencing was performed on peripheral blood, taken on day 0 of AZD1222 vaccination. V gene TRBV4-1 combines with J gene TRBJ1-1; D gene unclear. CDR3 sequence (DNA): TGCGCCAGCAGCCAAGAACACGGCACTGAAGCTTTCTTT. The encoded protein is CASSQEHGTEAFF.